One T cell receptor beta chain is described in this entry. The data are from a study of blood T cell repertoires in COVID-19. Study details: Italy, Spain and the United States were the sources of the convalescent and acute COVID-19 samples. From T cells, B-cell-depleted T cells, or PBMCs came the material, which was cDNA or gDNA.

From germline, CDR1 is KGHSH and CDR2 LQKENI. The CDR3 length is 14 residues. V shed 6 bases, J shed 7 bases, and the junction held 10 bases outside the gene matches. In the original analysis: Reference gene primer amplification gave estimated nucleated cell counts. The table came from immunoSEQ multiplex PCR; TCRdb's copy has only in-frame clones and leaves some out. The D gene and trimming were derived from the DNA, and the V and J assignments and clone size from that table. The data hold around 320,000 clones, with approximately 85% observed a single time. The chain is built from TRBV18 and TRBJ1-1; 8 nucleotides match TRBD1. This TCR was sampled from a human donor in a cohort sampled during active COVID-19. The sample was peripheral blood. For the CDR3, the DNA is TGTGCCAGCTCCCATGGGGGACAGGTAAATGAAGCTTTCTTT. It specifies CASSHGGQVNEAFF.